Reported below is one T cell receptor beta chain. What it binds is unknown. Each CDR3 protein gets one entry after TCRdb re-called the reads with MiXCR. The table records under 350,000 distinct CDR3 sequences, around 20% of them present only once. The data were obtained in a study of T cell repertoires in cytomegalovirus infection. Looking at the study overall: Alongside well-studied HLA-B-restricted CMV epitopes, recently identified HLA-C-restricted CMV epitopes were also used.

The germline gives CDR1 MNHNY, CDR2 SVGAGI (reference sequence). V shed 2 bases and J shed 9 bases, with 5 bases lying between them. The length of the CDR3 is 12 residues. The clonotype was recovered from a human donor in good health (CMV status not recorded). Some clones in this sample may be carry-over from other donors' samples. The chain employs TRBV6-6 and TRBJ1-6; D ambiguous. This specimen consisted of cultured PBMCs, obtained from culture after CMV antigen stimulation. CDR3 nucleotide sequence: TGTGCCAGCAGTTACAAGTCTTCACCCCTCCACTTT. It translates to CASSYKSSPLHF.